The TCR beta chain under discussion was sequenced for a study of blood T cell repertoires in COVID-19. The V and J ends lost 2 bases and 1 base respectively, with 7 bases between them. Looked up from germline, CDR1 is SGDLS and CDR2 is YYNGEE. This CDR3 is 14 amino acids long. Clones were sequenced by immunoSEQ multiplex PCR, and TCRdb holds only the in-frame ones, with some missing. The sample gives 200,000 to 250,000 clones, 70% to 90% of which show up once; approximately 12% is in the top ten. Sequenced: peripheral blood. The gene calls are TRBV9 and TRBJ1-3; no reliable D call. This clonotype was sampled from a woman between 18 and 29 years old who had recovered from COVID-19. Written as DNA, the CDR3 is TGTGCCAGCAGCGTCGTAACTTCTGGAAACACCATATATTTT. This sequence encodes CASSVVTSGNTIYF.